The rows below give T cell receptor beta chains drawn from one sample of a study of blood T cell repertoires in COVID-19. Measured with immunoSEQ multiplex PCR; TCRdb has only the in-frame clones, and not every one. The sample lists some 88,000 clones, about 91% occurring once. The specimen was peripheral blood. Every receptor here comes from a human donor with active COVID-19. The donor label of this sample is uncertain. CDR3s include the opening cysteine and the closing phenylalanine or tryptophan. The D gene is left open where the match is weak. Clone sizes are given selectively: once, few, many, or a class where the clone is expanded.

TRBJ1-6,NA,TRBV14,NA,CASSQEAQVNSYNSPLHF,TGTGCCAGCAGCCAAGAAGCCCAGGTCAACTCCTATAATTCACCCCTCCACTTT
TRBJ2-7,NA,TRBV7-9,once,CASSPPGMGANEQYF,TGTGCCAGCAGCCCCCCGGGGATGGGGGCCAACGAGCAGTACTTC
TRBJ2-7,TRBD2,TRBV6-5,NA,CASSYSGGSSYEQYF,TGTGCCAGCAGTTACTCGGGAGGGTCCTCCTACGAGCAGTACTTC
TRBJ2-2,NA,TRBV5-4,NA,CASSLRGSGAGELFF,TGTGCCAGCAGCTTGAGAGGGAGTGGTGCCGGGGAGCTGTTTTTT
TRBJ1-1,NA,TRBV29-1,NA,CSAFTGTEAFF,TGCAGCGCTTTTACAGGTACTGAAGCTTTCTTT
TRBJ2-7,NA,TRBV7-8,NA,CASSLATGQLTAYEQYF,TGTGCCAGCAGCTTAGCAACCGGACAGCTCACCGCCTACGAGCAGTACTTC
TRBJ2-7,NA,TRBV2,NA,CASSEVRQASGEQYF,TGTGCCAGCAGTGAAGTTCGTCAGGCCTCGGGGGAGCAGTACTTC
TRBJ1-1,NA,TRBV11-3,NA,CASSPPIDGDTEAFF,TGTGCCAGCAGCCCGCCGATTGACGGGGACACTGAAGCTTTCTTT
TRBJ2-1,TRBD2,TRBV7-2,NA,CASSWDGTSGGQLFF,TGTGCCAGCAGCTGGGACGGGACTAGCGGGGGGCAGCTGTTCTTC
TRBJ2-5,NA,TRBV7-3,NA,CASSLANLGGTQYF,TGTGCCAGCAGCTTAGCCAACTTGGGGGGGACCCAGTACTTC